The 28 T cell receptor beta chains given below trace back to one sample, sequenced in a study of T cells expressing NK-cell markers. Reanalyzing the 5' RACE reads, TCRdb keeps one entry per CDR3 protein, without DNA. The ten most abundant clones cover 9% to 15% of a sample with 120,000 to 150,000 distinct CDR3 sequences. The sequencing sample was made of blood T cells: a sorted CD56 or NKG2C T cell subset, CD4+ or CD8+ T cells, or bulk PBMC T cells (not recorded which). Receptors originate from a man between 18 and 35 years old in good health.

This rearrangement joins TRBV3-1 to TRBJ2-3; there is no DNA to check the TCRdb D call of TRBD1. This CDR3 has 17 amino acids. Germline V lookup: CDR1 LGHDT, CDR2 YNNKEL (reference sequence). The CDR3 sequence: CASSQDIRELMTDTQYF.

The V call is TRBV6-1, the J call TRBJ1-2; TCRdb names TRBD1, which stays unverified in the absence of DNA. The CDR3 length is 14 residues. CDR1 is MNHNS and CDR2 is SASEGT in the germline V gene. The CDR3 reads CASTGLGQGFGYTF.

The genes are TRBV29-1 and TRBJ2-1; absent DNA, TCRdb's TRBD1 call cannot be checked. From germline, CDR1 is SQVTM and CDR2 ANQGSEA. The CDR3 contains 15 residues. The chain's CDR3 is CSVIRPGGGGNEQFF.

The rearrangement links TRBV15 to TRBJ2-1. In germline, CDR1 is LNHNV, CDR2 YYDKDF (reference sequence). The CDR3 contains 13 residues. CDR3 loop: CATSGIDNNEQFF.

This sequence joins TRBV5-1 and TRBJ2-7; TCRdb's D gene call, TRBD1, goes unchecked for lack of DNA. CDR1 is SGHRS and CDR2 is YFSETQ in the germline V gene. The CDR3 consists of 15 residues. CDR3 sequence: CASSLTPGQVYEQYF.

The chain uses TRBV19 and TRBJ1-2; with no DNA, the TCRdb D assignment of TRBD1 cannot be verified. Germline V CDR1 and CDR2: LNHDA, SQIVND (reference sequence). This CDR3 region has 14 residues. The chain's CDR3 is CASSGTAYDYGYTF.

This chain uses TRBV6-2 or TRBV6-3 with TRBJ2-7; checking the TCRdb D call of TRBD1 is not possible without DNA. Germline V CDR1 and CDR2: MNHEY, SVGEGT. The CDR3 covers 13 residues. The CDR3 reads CASSYFLDREQYF.

The chain joins TRBV7-9 to TRBJ1-2. The germline V gene has CDR1 SEHNR and CDR2 FQNEAQ (reference sequence). The CDR3 loop spans 14 amino acids. The CDR3 protein is CASSITRLSSGYTF. The variable domain in full, with the rest retrieved from reference TRBV7-9 and TRBJ1-2, is DTGVSQNPRHKITKRGQNVTFRCDPISEHNRLYWYRQTLGQGPEFLTYFQNEAQLEKSRLLSDRFSAERPKGSFSTLEIQRTEQGDSAMYLCASSITRLSSGYTFGSGTRLTVV.

CDR3 residues: CASSIVSGHAEAFF. V and J are TRBV19 and TRBJ1-1. This CDR3 contains 14 residues. The germline gives CDR1 LNHDA, CDR2 SQIVND (reference sequence).

The V call is TRBV27, the J call TRBJ2-1; the D call from TCRdb, TRBD1, cannot be confirmed without DNA. The germline V gene encodes CDR1 MNHEY and CDR2 SMNVEV (reference sequence). There are 16 residues in the CDR3. The CDR3 reads CASSLVGGRADNEQFF.

The chain uses TRBV15 and TRBJ1-2; TCRdb's assignment of TRBD1 cannot be checked, as there is no DNA. Per germline, CDR1 LNHNV and CDR2 YYDKDF (reference sequence). The CDR3 is made up of 16 amino acids. The CDR3 region is CATSPGQAYTNYGYTF.

The chain combines TRBV30 with TRBJ1-2. The germline V gene has CDR1 GTSNPN and CDR2 SVGIG (reference sequence). The CDR3 contains 11 residues. The CDR3 loop reads CAWRGIHGYTF. The variable domain in full, with the rest retrieved from reference TRBV30 and TRBJ1-2, is SQTIHQWPATLVQPVGSPLSLECTVEGTSNPNLYWYRQAAGRGLQLLFYSVGIGQISSEVPQNLSASRPQDRQFILSSKKLLLSDSGFYLCAWRGIHGYTFGSGTRLTVV.

This CDR3 reads CASRLTGLNTEAFF. The chain employs TRBV12-3 or TRBV12-4 and TRBJ1-1; the TRBD1 assignment by TCRdb is unverifiable without DNA. The CDR3 is made up of 14 amino acids.

The chain carries TRBV12-3 or TRBV12-4 and TRBJ1-1; the TRBD1 assignment by TCRdb is unverifiable without DNA. The CDR3 has 14 amino acids. The chain's CDR3 is CASSSPGGDTEAFF.

This sequence joins TRBV5-4 and TRBJ2-3. The CDR3 runs 15 residues. Germline loops: CDR1 SGHNT, CDR2 YYREEE (reference sequence). The chain's CDR3 is CASSADIASTDTQYF.

The rearrangement joins TRBV5-5 to TRBJ2-1; no DNA is available, so the TRBD1 call from TCRdb remains unchecked. The germline gives CDR1 SGHKS, CDR2 YYEKEE (reference sequence). The CDR3 totals 15 residues. CDR3 protein: CASSRGQGIDNEQFF. Using reference TRBV5-5 and TRBJ2-1 for the parts outside the CDR3, the full variable domain is DAGVTQSPTHLIKTRGQQVTLRCSPISGHKSVSWYQQVLGQGPQFIFQYYEKEERGRGNFPDRFSARQFPNYSSELNVNALLLGDSALYLCASSRGQGIDNEQFFGPGTRLTVL.

The chain employs TRBV4-1 and TRBJ1-3. The length of the CDR3 is 16 residues. Per the germline V gene, CDR1 is MGHRA and CDR2 is YSYEKL. The CDR3 sequence is CASSQDSWSSGNTIYF.

V and J are TRBV7-9 and TRBJ2-1; the D call from TCRdb, TRBD1, cannot be confirmed without DNA. The CDR3 has 12 amino acids. Germline-derived CDR1 and CDR2 are SEHNR and FQNEAQ (reference sequence). The CDR3 reads CASSQAGQQQFF.

This chain joins TRBV14 and TRBJ2-1. Germline CDR1 SGHDN, CDR2 FVKESK. CDR3 size: 15 residues. The CDR3: CASSQDYNGHNEQFF.

V gene TRBV20-1 combines with J gene TRBJ2-1; TCRdb's D gene call, TRBD1, goes unchecked for lack of DNA. There are 15 residues in the CDR3. CDR1 is DFQATT, CDR2 SNEGSKA, per germline (reference sequence). The CDR3 sequence: CSARRDVARENEQFF.

The chain combines TRBV12-3 or TRBV12-4 with TRBJ2-1. The CDR3 has 14 residues. The CDR3 here is CASSLAGPYNEQFF.

The chain joins TRBV5-6 to TRBJ2-1; TCRdb reports TRBD1, a call that lacks DNA to check it against. Looked up from germline, CDR1 is SGHDT and CDR2 is YYEEEE. This CDR3 comprises 18 residues. CDR3 residues: CASSSLLQGSSSYNEQFF.

V and J are TRBV12-5 and TRBJ2-1; with no DNA, the TCRdb D assignment of TRBD2 cannot be verified. From germline, CDR1 is LGHNT and CDR2 FRNRAP. The CDR3 length is 16 residues. CDR3 sequence: CASGLAGTSINNEQFF.

This chain uses TRBV6-2 or TRBV6-3 with TRBJ2-7. CDR1 and CDR2 (germline): MNHEY, SVGEGT. The CDR3 has 11 amino acids. The CDR3 is CASRHLYEQYF.

The chain uses TRBV4-3 and TRBJ1-1. Germline V gene lookup returns CDR1 LGHNA and CDR2 YSLEER. The CDR3 length is 17 residues. This CDR3 reads CASSQGPPENMNTEAFF.

The chain uses TRBV14 and TRBJ2-3; the D gene TCRdb calls, TRBD1, cannot be checked with no DNA. The CDR3 is 15 amino acids. Germline V gives CDR1 SGHDN, CDR2 FVKESK. Here the CDR3 reads CASSPGTYSTDTQYF.

The rearrangement links TRBV6-2 or TRBV6-3 to TRBJ2-7; the TCRdb call, TRBD1, lacks DNA for checking. Germline V lookup: CDR1 MNHEY, CDR2 SVGEGT. The CDR3 contains 13 residues. CDR3 sequence reads: CASTRGQKYEQYF.

The CDR3 protein is CASSQDPLLNTEAFF. V is TRBV14 and J is TRBJ1-1; TCRdb names TRBD1, which stays unverified in the absence of DNA. Germline values: CDR1 SGHDN, CDR2 FVKESK. The CDR3 is 15 amino acids. The variable domain in full, completed from reference TRBV14 and TRBJ1-1, reads EAGVTQFPSHSVIEKGQTVTLRCDPISGHDNLYWYRRVMGKEIKFLLHFVKESKQDESGMPNNRFLAERTGGTYSTLKVQPAELEDSGVYFCASSQDPLLNTEAFFGQGTRLTVV.